This T cell receptor (beta chain) was recovered during a study of blood T cell repertoires in COVID-19. Trimming took 2 bases from V and 9 from J; bases not matched to a gene: 12. The CDR3 sequence is 18 residues long. Germline CDR1 reads MNHEY; CDR2 reads SVGEGT. Data came from immunoSEQ multiplex PCR; TCRdb stores just in-frame clones and leaves some out. The sample lists around 95,000 clones, roughly 84% occurring once. This clone has just a few counts. The chain combines TRBV6-2 or TRBV6-3 with TRBJ2-3; TRBD2 matches 15 bases. The TCR comes from a human donor in a cohort sampled during active COVID-19. Specimen: peripheral blood. In DNA, the CDR3 is TGTGCCAGCAGTTACGCCATTGGACTAGCGGGGGGGATCCTGACGCAGTATTTT. It yields the protein CASSYAIGLAGGILTQYF.